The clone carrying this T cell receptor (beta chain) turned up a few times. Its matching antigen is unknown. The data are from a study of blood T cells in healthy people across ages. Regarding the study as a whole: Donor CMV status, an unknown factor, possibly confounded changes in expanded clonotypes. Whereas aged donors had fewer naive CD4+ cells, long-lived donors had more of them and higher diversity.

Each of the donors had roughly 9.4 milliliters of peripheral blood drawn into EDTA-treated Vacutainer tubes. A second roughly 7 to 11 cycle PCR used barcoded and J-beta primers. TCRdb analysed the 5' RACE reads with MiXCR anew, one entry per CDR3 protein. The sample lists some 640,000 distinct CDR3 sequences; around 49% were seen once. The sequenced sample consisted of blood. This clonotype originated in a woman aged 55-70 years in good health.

CDR3 region: CAWSVENEQFF. DNA for the CDR3: TGTGCCTGGAGTGTGGAAAATGAGCAGTTCTTC. V is TRBV30 and J is TRBJ2-1; D unresolved. V shed 0 bases and J shed 7 bases, with 4 bases lying between them. The CDR3 sequence is 11 residues long. Germline CDR1 reads GTSNPN; CDR2 reads SVGIG (reference sequence).